This T cell receptor beta chain was sequenced during a study of metastatic and nonmetastatic thyroid tumors. Patients had received no treatment of any kind before thyroid surgery. V was clipped by 3 bases and J by 7 bases, with 16 bases between them. CDR1 is KGHSH, CDR2 LQKENI, per germline. The CDR3 runs 16 residues. This clone was observed many times. TCRdb ran MiXCR on the PCR reads. Of 15,000 to 20,000 clones listed, around a third were seen once; the top ten hold 15% to 20%. The clonotype was recovered from a female donor with papillary thyroid cancer or a benign thyroid nodule (not recorded which). Some clones in this sample may be carry-over from other donors' samples. The sample consisted of tumor tissue. The V gene is TRBV18, the J gene TRBJ1-6; D may be TRBD1 (6 bases). The CDR3 spells CASSPQPQGRNSPLHF. CDR3 nucleotides: TGTGCCAGCTCACCCCAGCCACAGGGCCGAAATTCACCCCTCCACTTT.